A single sample gave rise to the 15 T cell receptor beta chains below, sequenced in a study of T-cell reconstitution after alpha-beta-depleted transplantation in children. Researchers prepared the TCRbeta library using unique molecular identifiers, the study reports. TCRdb reanalysed the PCR reads using MiXCR and keeps one entry per CDR3 protein. This table has 200,000 to 250,000 distinct CDR3 sequences, approximately 10% appearing once. The sequencing used PBMCs, collected before TCRalphabeta/CD19-depleted stem cell transplant. The origin of the receptors is a child under two years old with acute myeloid leukemia, due to receive a stem cell transplant.

Ten or more counts support this clonotype. The CDR3 loop is CSATGTGSSGNTIYF. In DNA form, the CDR3 reads TGCAGTGCAACCGGGACAGGGAGCTCTGGAAACACCATATATTTT. This chain connects TRBV20-1 to TRBJ1-3; TRBD1 agrees at 9 bases. CDR1 is DFQATT, CDR2 SNEGSKA, per germline (reference sequence). The CDR3 loop spans 15 amino acids. The V segment lost 6 bases and the J segment 0 bases; nucleotides outside the gene matches: 6.

This clonotype was counted ten times or more. The V call is TRBV28, the J call TRBJ2-3, with D perhaps given as TRBD1 or TRBD2 (6 bases each). Germline lookup yields CDR1 MDHEN and CDR2 SYDVKM. Trimming took 3 bases from V and 3 from J, leaving 13 bases between them. The CDR3 runs 15 residues. The CDR3 loop reads CASSFGGLGTDTQYF. The CDR3, as DNA: TGTGCCAGCAGTTTTGGGGGGCTCGGGACAGATACGCAGTATTTT.

This clonotype was found many times. The rearrangement links TRBV5-4 to TRBJ2-7; D may correspond to TRBD1 or TRBD2 (5 bases each). The V end was cut by 1 base, the J end by 5 bases, with 16 bases between. The germline V gene has CDR1 SGHNT and CDR2 YYREEE (reference sequence). CDR3 length equals 15 residues. In DNA form, the CDR3 reads TGTGCCAGCAGCTTGAATACAGGAGGTTTGAACGAGCAGTACTTC. Its translation is CASSLNTGGLNEQYF.

The V call is TRBV29-1, the J call TRBJ2-5; TRBD1 matches 8 bases. The CDR3 has 13 amino acids. Germline trimming cut 6 bases from V and 1 base from J; bases unmatched to any gene: 4. CDR1 and CDR2 from the germline V gene are SQVTM and ANQGSEA. The CDR3: CSVGQVSQETQYF. The CDR3 bases are TGCAGCGTGGGACAGGTCTCCCAAGAGACCCAGTACTTC.

For this clonotype: This may stem from a read error, because a much larger clone lies one nucleotide away. This rearrangement joins TRBV21-1 to TRBJ1-1; TRBD1 was called by the table and not checked on the DNA. TRBV21-1 is flagged as a pseudogene. The CDR3 is 16 residues long. This CDR3 is CASSKSAQRDSTEAFF. The CDR3 nucleotides are TGTGCCAGCAGCAAATCCGCCCAGAGGGATAGCACTGAAGCTTTCTTT.

This clonotype was counted many times. V is TRBV20-1 and J is TRBJ2-3; no firm D call. V was trimmed by 1 base and J by 4 bases, leaving 9 bases between them. The CDR3 runs to 13 residues. The V gene's germline CDR1 is DFQATT and CDR2 SNEGSKA (reference sequence). The CDR3 loop reads CSARGSMADTQYF. The CDR3 nucleotides are TGCAGTGCTAGAGGATCGATGGCAGATACGCAGTATTTT.

There are a few counts of this clonotype. The J gene is TRBJ2-7, the V gene TRBV29-1; 7 nucleotides match TRBD1. Germline CDR1 SQVTM, CDR2 ANQGSEA. The CDR3 is made up of 13 amino acids. Germline trimming cut 5 bases from V and 4 bases from J; bases unmatched to any gene: 8. The CDR3 spells CSVNRDSRYEQYF. CDR3 nucleotide sequence: TGCAGCGTTAACCGGGACAGTCGGTACGAGCAGTACTTC.

The V gene is TRBV7-9, the J gene TRBJ2-1, with D unresolved. V was shortened by 3 bases and J by 5 bases, with 5 bases between the two germline ends. Per the germline V gene, CDR1 is SEHNR and CDR2 is FQNEAQ (reference sequence). The CDR3 contains 12 residues. The CDR3 bases are TGTGCCAGCAGCTTCCTCAACAATGAGCAGTTCTTC. Translated, it gives CASSFLNNEQFF.

This clonotype occurred many times. The V gene is TRBV19, the J gene TRBJ1-6, with a possible D match to TRBD1 (5 bases). CDR1 and CDR2 from the germline V gene are LNHDA and SQIVND (reference sequence). V dropped 6 bases and J dropped 5 bases, with 11 bases sitting between them. The CDR3 has 14 residues. CDR3 protein: CASRARGDNSPLHF. CDR3 coding DNA: TGTGCCAGTAGGGCCCGGGGGGATAATTCACCCCTCCACTTT.

The chain joins TRBV18 to TRBJ1-2, with D maybe TRBD1 (5 bases). V was shortened by 3 bases and J by 5 bases, with 16 bases between the two germline ends. The CDR3 is 15 residues long. Germline V lookup: CDR1 KGHSH, CDR2 LQKENI. Here the CDR3 reads CASSPQGQPNYGYTF. CDR3 nucleotides: TGTGCCAGCTCACCGCAGGGCCAGCCAAATTATGGCTACACCTTC.

This clonotype was seen at least ten times. V is TRBV7-2 and J is TRBJ2-3; perhaps TRBD2 as D (6 bases). Trimming cost V 4 bases and J 0 bases, with 11 bases left between them. The CDR3 spans 15 residues. Germline-derived CDR1 and CDR2 are SGHTA and FQGNSA. The CDR3 sequence is CASSSAGSSTDTQYF. CDR3 sequence (DNA): TGTGCCAGCAGCTCTGCGGGGAGTAGCACAGATACGCAGTATTTT.

This clonotype was observed a handful of times. CDR3 protein: CASSQDRRGWANEKLFF. CDR3 nucleotide sequence: TGTGCCAGCAGCCAAGATCGGCGGGGGTGGGCTAATGAAAAACTGTTTTTT. The J gene is TRBJ1-4, the V gene TRBV3-1; a weak D match, TRBD1 (5 bases). Germline assignment: CDR1 LGHDT and CDR2 YNNKEL (reference sequence). Trimming cost V 0 bases and J 3 bases, with 14 bases left between them. This CDR3 contains 17 residues.

The table lists this clonotype with many counts. The gene calls are TRBV11-3 and TRBJ2-2; D remains unclear. Germline V gene sequence: CDR1 SGHNT, CDR2 YENEEA. The CDR3 length is 13 residues. V was trimmed by 3 bases and J by 7 bases, leaving 9 bases between them. The CDR3 sequence: CASSFRHGGELFF. DNA for the CDR3: TGTGCCAGCAGCTTCCGGCACGGCGGGGAGCTGTTTTTT.

The sample holds many counts of this clonotype. The chain combines TRBV28 with TRBJ1-5; 7 nucleotides align to TRBD1. This CDR3 is 15 amino acids long. After removal of 2 bases from V and 3 bases from J, the junction contained 4 bases not matched to a gene. Per germline, CDR1 MDHEN and CDR2 SYDVKM. CDR3 DNA sequence: TGTGCCAGCAGTTTAGTCAGGGGGTCCAATCAGCCCCAGCATTTT. Its protein product is CASSLVRGSNQPQHF. Based on the CDR3 plus reference TRBV28 and TRBJ1-5, the full variable domain is DVKVTQSSRYLVKRTGEKVFLECVQDMDHENMFWYRQDPGLGLRLIYFSYDVKMKEKGDIPEGYSVSREKKERFSLILESASTNQTSMYLCASSLVRGSNQPQHFGDGTRLSIL.

This clonotype has just a few counts. This chain joins TRBV12-3 or TRBV12-4 and TRBJ1-1; possibly TRBD1 for D (5 bases). V was cut by 8 bases and J by 1 base, with 11 bases left in between. CDR3 size: 13 residues. This CDR3 is CASSGRENTEAFF. The CDR3 DNA sequence: TGTGCCAGCTCGGGACGGGAGAACACTGAAGCTTTCTTT.